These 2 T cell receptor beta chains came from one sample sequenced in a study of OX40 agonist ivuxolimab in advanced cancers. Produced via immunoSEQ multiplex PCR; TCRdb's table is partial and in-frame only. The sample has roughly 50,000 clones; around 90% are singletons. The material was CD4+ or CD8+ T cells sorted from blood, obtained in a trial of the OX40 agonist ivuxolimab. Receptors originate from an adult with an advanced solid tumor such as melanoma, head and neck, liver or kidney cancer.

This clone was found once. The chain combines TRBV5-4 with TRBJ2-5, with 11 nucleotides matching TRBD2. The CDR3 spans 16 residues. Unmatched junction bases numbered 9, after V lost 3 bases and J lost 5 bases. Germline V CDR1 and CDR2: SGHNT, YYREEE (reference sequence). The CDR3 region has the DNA TGTGCCAGCAGCTCATTAGCGGGGGGGCCGCGGGAGACCCAGTACTTC. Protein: CASSSLAGGPRETQYF.

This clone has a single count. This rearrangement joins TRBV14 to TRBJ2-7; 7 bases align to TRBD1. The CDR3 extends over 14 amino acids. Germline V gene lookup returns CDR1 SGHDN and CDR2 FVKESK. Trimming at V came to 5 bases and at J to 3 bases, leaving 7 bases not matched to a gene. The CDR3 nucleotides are TGTGCCAGCAGCTACAGGGGAGTGGGCTACGAGCAGTACTTC. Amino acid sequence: CASSYRGVGYEQYF. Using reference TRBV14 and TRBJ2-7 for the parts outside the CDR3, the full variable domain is EAGVTQFPSHSVIEKGQTVTLRCDPISGHDNLYWYRRVMGKEIKFLLHFVKESKQDESGMPNNRFLAERTGGTYSTLKVQPAELEDSGVYFCASSYRGVGYEQYFGPGTRLTVT.